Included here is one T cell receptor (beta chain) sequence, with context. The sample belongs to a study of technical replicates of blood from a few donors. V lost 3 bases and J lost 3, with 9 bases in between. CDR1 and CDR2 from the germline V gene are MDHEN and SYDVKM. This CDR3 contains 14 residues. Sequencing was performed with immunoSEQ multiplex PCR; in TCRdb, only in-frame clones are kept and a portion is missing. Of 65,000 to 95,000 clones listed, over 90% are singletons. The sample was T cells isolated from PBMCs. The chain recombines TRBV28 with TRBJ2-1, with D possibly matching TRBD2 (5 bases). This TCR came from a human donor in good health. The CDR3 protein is CASSFGKHYNEQFF. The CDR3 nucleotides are TGTGCCAGCAGTTTCGGGAAACACTACAATGAGCAGTTCTTC. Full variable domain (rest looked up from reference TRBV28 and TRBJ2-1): DVKVTQSSRYLVKRTGEKVFLECVQDMDHENMFWYRQDPGLGLRLIYFSYDVKMKEKGDIPEGYSVSREKKERFSLILESASTNQTSMYLCASSFGKHYNEQFFGPGTRLTVL.